Shown below are 2 T cell receptor beta chains from a single sample sequenced in a study of cytomegalovirus exposure and HLA in healthy donors. Primers: 60 Vbeta forward and 13 Jbeta reverse. Libraries were prepared by immunoSEQ multiplex PCR; TCRdb keeps only in-frame clonotypes and omits some of them. Of 210,000 or so clones detected, around four fifths appear once; the ten largest clones hold 0.58%. Source material: PBMCs. These receptors were obtained from a middle-aged woman in good health and CMV-seronegative.

The chain couples TRBV7-8 to TRBJ1-1, with a possible D match to TRBD1 (6 bases). Germline-derived CDR1 and CDR2 are SGHVS and FQNEAQ. The germline V and J ends were trimmed by 2 bases and 4 bases, with 8 bases remaining between them. CDR3 length: 13 amino acids. The DNA of the CDR3 is TGTGCCAGCAGCTTACCCAGGGGCACTGAAGCTTTCTTT. Its translation is CASSLPRGTEAFF.

This chain connects TRBV9 to TRBJ2-1, with 11 positions matching TRBD2. V gave up 0 bases and J gave up 0 bases; unmatched junction bases: 5. This CDR3 has 18 residues. Germline CDR1 is SGDLS and CDR2 is YYNGEE. CDR3 DNA sequence: TGTGCCAGCAGCGTAGCCCGGCTAGCGGGGGGCTCCTACAATGAGCAGTTCTTC. Protein sequence: CASSVARLAGGSYNEQFF.